Listed below are T cell receptor beta chains from one sample, sequenced in a study of CD4 T cells in relation to SARS-CoV-2 and coronaviruses. Clones were read by immunoSEQ multiplex PCR, and TCRdb kept only the in-frame ones, dropping some. This table has about 40,000 clones, 82% appearing once. These TCRs' antigens remain unknown. The sample consisted of naive CD4+ T cells from PBMCs, cultured in vitro. The source of these receptors is an adult with COVID-19. The CDR3 runs from the conserved cysteine through the conserved F or W. Each record gives: J gene, clone size, D gene, V gene, CDR3 DNA, CDR3 protein. D genes are given only for firm matches. Clone sizes are given selectively: once, few, many, or a class where the clone is expanded.

>TRBJ2-3|NA|TRBD2|TRBV20-1
TGCGGGGGGGACTACCGTGGGACGCAGTATTTT
CGGDYRGTQYF
>TRBJ2-1|NA|TRBD2|TRBV28
TGTGCCAGCAGTTTATTAGCGGGAGGCCCAAGCTCCTACAATGAGCAGTTCTTC
CASSLLAGGPSSYNEQFF
>TRBJ1-1|NA|NA|TRBV15
TGTGCCACCAGCAGAGTGACCGTGATGAACACTGAAGCTTTCTTT
CATSRVTVMNTEAFF
>TRBJ2-7|NA|NA|TRBV19
TGTGCCAGTAGTGGGTTCTACGAGCAGTACTTC
CASSGFYEQYF
>TRBJ2-1|NA|NA|TRBV7-9
TGTGCCAGCAGCCCGGCGGCTAGCGTCCCCAATGAGCAGTTCTTC
CASSPAASVPNEQFF
>TRBJ2-7|NA|TRBD2|TRBV29-1
TGCAGCGTGCAAACTAGCGGGAGGGCCCGGGTCTACGAGCAGTACTTC
CSVQTSGRARVYEQYF
>TRBJ1-6|NA|NA|TRBV5-1
TGCGCCAGCAGCGGGGACACCTATAATTCACCCCTCCACTTT
CASSGDTYNSPLHF
>TRBJ2-7|NA|NA|TRBV3-1/TRBV3-2
TGTGCCAGCAGCCAGGGGTACACGAGCTCCTACGAGCAGTACTTC
CASSQGYTSSYEQYF
>TRBJ2-5|NA|TRBD2|TRBV19
TGTGCCAGTAGTATAGGCGGGAGCATCGGTTTCCAAGAGACCCAGTACTTC
CASSIGGSIGFQETQYF
>TRBJ1-2|NA|NA|TRBV4-1
TGCGCCAGCAGCCAAGAAATGGGACCAGGTGGAATGGGCTACACCTTC
CASSQEMGPGGMGYTF
>TRBJ2-3|NA|NA|TRBV11-1
TGTGCCAGCAGCTTCACGGGAGATACGCAGTATTTT
CASSFTGDTQYF
>TRBJ2-6|NA|TRBD1|TRBV4-1
TGCGCCAGCAGAACGGACAGGGGGCCCTCTGGGGCCAACGTCCTGACTTTC
CASRTDRGPSGANVLTF
>TRBJ2-1|once|NA|TRBV2
TGTGCCAGCAGTGATAAGAGCCAGAGCTCCTACAATGAGCAGTTCTTC
CASSDKSQSSYNEQFF
>TRBJ2-3|NA|TRBD2|TRBV28
TGTGCCAGCGAACCCGGGACTACACTCACAGATACGCAGTATTTT
CASEPGTTLTDTQYF
>TRBJ2-7|NA|TRBD2|TRBV6-1
TGTGCCAGCAGTGAAGTTTTATCACTAGCGGGAGGGGCCTCCTACGAGCAGTACTTC
CASSEVLSLAGGASYEQYF
>TRBJ1-4|once|NA|TRBV6-2/TRBV6-3
TGTGCCAGCAGTTACGAACGGGCCAACAATGAAAAACTGTTTTTT
CASSYERANNEKLFF
>TRBJ2-7|few|TRBD2|TRBV7-9
TGTGCCAGCAGATCTAGCGGGATGACTTACGAGCAGTACTTC
CASRSSGMTYEQYF
>TRBJ2-2|NA|TRBD2|TRBV11-2
TGTGCCAGCATTGCGGGAGTGGTCGGGGAGCTGTTTTTT
CASIAGVVGELFF
>TRBJ2-3|NA|NA|TRBV14
TGTGCCAGCAGCCAAGAATGGGGTAGGAGCACAGATACGCAGTATTTT
CASSQEWGRSTDTQYF
>TRBJ2-1|NA|TRBD2|TRBV7-9
TGTGCCAGCAGCCCGGAGACTAGCGGGAGAAGATATGAGCAGTTCTTC
CASSPETSGRRYEQFF
>TRBJ2-7|NA|NA|TRBV5-6
TGTGCCAGCAGCTTAGGCGGGACAGCCTCCTACGAGCAGTACTTC
CASSLGGTASYEQYF
>TRBJ2-7|NA|NA|TRBV6-6
TGTGCCAGCACCCAGGTAGGGGTTGGCGAGCAGTACTTC
CASTQVGVGEQYF
>TRBJ2-5|NA|NA|TRBV5-1
TGCGCCAGCAGGCCGGGCGCCTTTTCCCAAGAGACCCAGTACTTC
CASRPGAFSQETQYF
>TRBJ2-1|NA|NA|TRBV5-1
TGCGCCAGCAACCCCACCACGGGGCTTAGCTCCTACAATGAGCAGTTCTTC
CASNPTTGLSSYNEQFF
>TRBJ1-5|NA|NA|TRBV7-2
TGTGCCAGCAGCTTACAGGGTAGGAATCAGCCCCAGCATTTT
CASSLQGRNQPQHF
>TRBJ1-1|NA|TRBD1|TRBV5-1
TGCGCCAGCAGCTTACAGGGGATGAACACTGAAGCTTTCTTT
CASSLQGMNTEAFF
>TRBJ1-2|NA|NA|TRBV3-1/TRBV3-2
TGTGCCAGCAGCCAGCAGAACGACTATGGCTACACCTTC
CASSQQNDYGYTF
>TRBJ2-5|NA|NA|TRBV2
TGTGCCAGCAGTTGGACGCAAAACCAAGAGACCCAGTACTTC
CASSWTQNQETQYF